What follows are 4 T cell receptor beta chains derived from one specimen sequenced in a study of post-analysis software for immune sequencing data. No antigen has been assigned to these receptors. Included in the TCR beta cDNA libraries were unique molecular identifiers. TCRdb analysed the PCR reads with MiXCR anew, one entry per CDR3 protein. The data contain some 690,000 distinct CDR3 sequences, over 45% of them singletons. Findings of the study overall: A few TRBV segments occurring more often in patients than controls included TRBV5-6, TRBV5-1 and TRBV20-1.

The sample taken for sequencing was blood. The receptor source for this set is a girl aged 2 to 10 with multiple sclerosis.

The gene calls are TRBV12-3 or TRBV12-4 and TRBJ2-3; D may match TRBD1 or TRBD2 (6 bases each). The V end was cut by 6 bases, the J end by 4 bases, with 17 bases between. This CDR3 contains 15 residues. CDR3 nucleotide sequence: TGTGCCAGCAGCCCTTCGGGGGCCGTGGCAGATACGCAGTATTTT. This encodes CASSPSGAVADTQYF.

This rearrangement joins TRBV25-1 to TRBJ2-7; 9 nucleotides align to TRBD1. After removal of 8 bases from V and 7 bases from J, the junction contained 12 bases not matched to a gene. Germline loops: CDR1 MGHDK, CDR2 SYGVNS. This CDR3 has 14 amino acids. CDR3 region: CASDSGTGNNEQYF. The CDR3 DNA reads as TGTGCCAGCGATTCCGGGACAGGGAACAATGAGCAGTACTTC.

The gene calls are TRBV4-2 and TRBJ2-7; D is perhaps TRBD1 (7 bases). With the DNA end fitting TRBJ2-5 better, the J assignment may be wrong. In germline, CDR1 is LGHNA, CDR2 YNFKEQ. The CDR3 spans 17 residues. The CDR3 DNA reads as TGTGCCAGCAGCCAAGATCAAGGAGGGGGCATAGGAGAGACCCAGTACTTC. Encoded protein: CASSQDQGGGIGETQYF.

The gene calls are TRBV29-1 and TRBJ2-1, with 7 bases matching TRBD2. Germline V gene data show CDR1 as SQVTM and CDR2 as ANQGSEA. CDR3 size: 14 residues. Trimming at V came to 3 bases and at J to 5 bases, leaving 7 bases not matched to a gene. CDR3 amino acids: CSVDGGGGNNEQFF. As DNA, the CDR3 is TGCAGCGTTGATGGCGGGGGTGGAAACAATGAGCAGTTCTTC.